This T cell receptor (beta chain) emerged from a study of shared clonotypes between healthy human individuals. Naive CD8 cells lacked CD45RO, underwent positive selection for CCR7 and left out terminally differentiated effector memory CD45RA+ cells. V gave up 1 base and J gave up 0 bases, with 9 bases separating them. The CDR3 length is 15 residues. Germline CDR1 LNHNV, CDR2 YYDKDF (reference sequence). This table comes from immunoSEQ multiplex PCR, and its TCRdb copy is limited to in-frame clones, with some not included. The sample contains about 2.2 million clones, 85% to 95% of which appear only once.

The sequenced sample was naive CD8+ T cells from PBMCs. The clonotype originates from a man aged 18-30 years in good health. Some clones in this sample may be carry-over from other donors' samples. The chain links TRBV15 to TRBJ1-1; D not certain. This CDR3 reads CATSRAKQLNTEAFF. DNA of the CDR3: TGTGCCACCAGCAGAGCAAAACAGTTGAACACTGAAGCTTTCTTT.